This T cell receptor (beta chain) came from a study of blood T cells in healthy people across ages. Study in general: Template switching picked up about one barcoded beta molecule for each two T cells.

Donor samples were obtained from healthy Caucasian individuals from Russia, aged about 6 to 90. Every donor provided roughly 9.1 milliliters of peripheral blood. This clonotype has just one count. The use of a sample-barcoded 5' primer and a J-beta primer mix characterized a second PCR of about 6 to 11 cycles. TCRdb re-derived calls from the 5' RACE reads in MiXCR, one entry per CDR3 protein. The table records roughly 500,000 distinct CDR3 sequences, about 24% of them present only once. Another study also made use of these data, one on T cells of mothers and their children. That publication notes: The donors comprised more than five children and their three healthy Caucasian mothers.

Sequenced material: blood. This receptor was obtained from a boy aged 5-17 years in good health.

CDR3 amino acids: CASSLNQGAYQPQHF. The CDR3, as DNA: TGTGCCAGCAGTCTAAATCAGGGGGCTTATCAGCCCCAGCATTTT. The gene calls are TRBV12-3 or TRBV12-4 and TRBJ1-5; TRBD1 matches at 8 bases. The ends lost 5 bases at V and 5 bases at J; junction bases unmatched: 8. The CDR3 contains 15 residues.